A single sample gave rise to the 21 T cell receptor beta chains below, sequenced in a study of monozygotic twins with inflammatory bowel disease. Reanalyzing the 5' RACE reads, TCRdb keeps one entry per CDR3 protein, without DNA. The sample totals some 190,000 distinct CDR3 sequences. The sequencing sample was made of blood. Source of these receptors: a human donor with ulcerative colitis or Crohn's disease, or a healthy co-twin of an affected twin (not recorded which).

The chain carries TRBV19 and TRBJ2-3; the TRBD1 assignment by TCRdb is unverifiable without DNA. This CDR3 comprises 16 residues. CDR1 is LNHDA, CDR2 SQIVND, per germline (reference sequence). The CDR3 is CASSRRDRGLGDTQYF.

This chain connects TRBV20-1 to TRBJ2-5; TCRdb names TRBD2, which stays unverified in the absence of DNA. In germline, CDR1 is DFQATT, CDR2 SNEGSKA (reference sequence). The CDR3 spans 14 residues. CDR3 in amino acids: CSARRDYLQETQYF.

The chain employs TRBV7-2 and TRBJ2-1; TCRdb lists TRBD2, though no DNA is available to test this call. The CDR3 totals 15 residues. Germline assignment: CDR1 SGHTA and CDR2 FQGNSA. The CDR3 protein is CASSPTITSYNEQFF.

This chain's CDR3 is CASRGQTNEQFF. This chain joins TRBV4-1 and TRBJ2-1; TCRdb calls TRBD1, which cannot be checked without DNA. CDR3 length: 12 residues. Germline CDR1 is MGHRA and CDR2 is YSYEKL.

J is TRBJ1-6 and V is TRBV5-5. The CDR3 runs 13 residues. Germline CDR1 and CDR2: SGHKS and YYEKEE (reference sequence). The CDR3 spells CASSLSDGSPLHF.

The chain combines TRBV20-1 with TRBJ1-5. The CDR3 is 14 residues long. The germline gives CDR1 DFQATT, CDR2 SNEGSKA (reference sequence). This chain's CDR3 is CSATEEGVDQPQHF.

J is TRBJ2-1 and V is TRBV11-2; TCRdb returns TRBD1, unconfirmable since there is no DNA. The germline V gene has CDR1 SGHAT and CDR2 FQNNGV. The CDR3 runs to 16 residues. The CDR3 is CASSNLPGQGRNEQFF. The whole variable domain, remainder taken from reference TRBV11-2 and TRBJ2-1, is EAGVAQSPRYKIIEKRQSVAFWCNPISGHATLYWYQQILGQGPKLLIQFQNNGVVDDSQLPKDRFSAERLKGVDSTLKIQPAKLEDSAVYLCASSNLPGQGRNEQFFGPGTRLTVL.

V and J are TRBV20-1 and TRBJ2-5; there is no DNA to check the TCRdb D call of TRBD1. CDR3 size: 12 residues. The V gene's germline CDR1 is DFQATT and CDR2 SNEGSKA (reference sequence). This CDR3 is CSAYRGQETQYF.

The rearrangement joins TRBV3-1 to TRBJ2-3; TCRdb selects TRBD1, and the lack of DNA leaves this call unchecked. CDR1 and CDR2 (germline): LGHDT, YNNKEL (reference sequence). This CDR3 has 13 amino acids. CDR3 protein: CASSQARQGTQYF.

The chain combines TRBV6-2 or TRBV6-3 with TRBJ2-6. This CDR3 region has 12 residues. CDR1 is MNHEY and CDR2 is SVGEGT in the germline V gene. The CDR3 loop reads CASRRGANVLTF.

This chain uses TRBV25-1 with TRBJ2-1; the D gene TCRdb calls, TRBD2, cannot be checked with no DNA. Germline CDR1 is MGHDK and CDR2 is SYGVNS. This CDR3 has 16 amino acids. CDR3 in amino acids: CASGPTGTSGYNEQFF.

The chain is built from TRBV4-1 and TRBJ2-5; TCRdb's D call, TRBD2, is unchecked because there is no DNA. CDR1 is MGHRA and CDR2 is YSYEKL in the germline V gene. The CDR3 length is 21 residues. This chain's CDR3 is CASSQSPRGTSGGPLQETQYF.

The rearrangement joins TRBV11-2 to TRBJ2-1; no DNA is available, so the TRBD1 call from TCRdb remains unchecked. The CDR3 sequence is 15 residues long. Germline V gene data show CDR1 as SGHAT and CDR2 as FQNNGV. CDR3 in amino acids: CASSGGGGVSNEQFF.

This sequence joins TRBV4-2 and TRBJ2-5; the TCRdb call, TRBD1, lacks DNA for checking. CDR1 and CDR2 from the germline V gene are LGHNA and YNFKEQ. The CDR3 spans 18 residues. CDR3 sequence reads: CASSQGERRDRLMETQYF.

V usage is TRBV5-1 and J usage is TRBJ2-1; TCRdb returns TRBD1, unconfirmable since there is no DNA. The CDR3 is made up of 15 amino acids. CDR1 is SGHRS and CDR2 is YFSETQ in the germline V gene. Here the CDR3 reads CASSGQAGAYNEQFF.

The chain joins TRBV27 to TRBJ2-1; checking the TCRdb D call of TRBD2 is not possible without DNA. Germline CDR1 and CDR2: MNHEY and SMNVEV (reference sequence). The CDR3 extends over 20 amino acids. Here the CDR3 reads CASSLSIGTGTHPFYNEQFF.

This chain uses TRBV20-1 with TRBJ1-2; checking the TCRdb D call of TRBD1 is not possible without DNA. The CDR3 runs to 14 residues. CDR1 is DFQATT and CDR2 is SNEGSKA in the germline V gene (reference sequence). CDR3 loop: CSARNPVFDYGYTF.

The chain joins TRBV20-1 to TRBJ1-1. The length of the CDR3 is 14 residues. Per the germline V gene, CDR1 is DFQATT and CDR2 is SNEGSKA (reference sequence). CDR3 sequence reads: CSAGQPDWNTEAFF.

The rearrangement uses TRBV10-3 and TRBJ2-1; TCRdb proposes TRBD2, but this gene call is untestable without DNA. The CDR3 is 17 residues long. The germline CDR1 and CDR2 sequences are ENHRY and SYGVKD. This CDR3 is CAISERGTKGSPNEQFF.

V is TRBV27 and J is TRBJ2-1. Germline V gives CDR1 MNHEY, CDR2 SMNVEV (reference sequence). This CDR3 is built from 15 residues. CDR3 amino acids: CASSFFDSSYNEQFF.

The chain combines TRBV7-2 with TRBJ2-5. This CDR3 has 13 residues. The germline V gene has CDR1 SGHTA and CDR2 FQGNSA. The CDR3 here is CASSFPQRETQYF.